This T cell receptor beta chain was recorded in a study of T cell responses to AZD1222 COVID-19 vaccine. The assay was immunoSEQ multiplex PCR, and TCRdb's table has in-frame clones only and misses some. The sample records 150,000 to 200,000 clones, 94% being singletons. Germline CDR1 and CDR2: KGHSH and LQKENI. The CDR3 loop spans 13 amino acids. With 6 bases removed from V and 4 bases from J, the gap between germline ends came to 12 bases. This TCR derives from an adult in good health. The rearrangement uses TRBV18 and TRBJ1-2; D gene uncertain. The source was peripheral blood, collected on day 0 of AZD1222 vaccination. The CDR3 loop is CASSDGVLYGYTF. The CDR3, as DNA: TGTGCCAGCTCCGATGGGGTTCTCTATGGCTACACCTTC. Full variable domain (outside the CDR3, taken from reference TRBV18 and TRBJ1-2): NAGVMQNPRHLVRRRGQEARLRCSPMKGHSHVYWYRQLPEEGLKFMVYLQKENIIDESGMPKERFSAEFPKEGPSILRIQQVVRGDSAAYFCASSDGVLYGYTFGSGTRLTVV.